Following are 13 T cell receptor beta chains from one sample sequenced in a study of T-cell memory formation after mild COVID-19. From the 5' RACE reads, TCRdb called clonotypes with MiXCR, one entry per CDR3 protein. The sample has about 290,000 distinct CDR3 sequences, more than 15% seen once. Sequencing was done on a sample of PBMCs or a T cell subset sorted from them (not recorded which). The receptors shown here come from a man between 18 and 29 years old who had mild COVID-19 (a few samples of this study predate the infection). Cell type and time point are not known.

This chain connects TRBV11-2 to TRBJ2-3; possible D gene TRBD2, 6 bases. The length of the CDR3 is 14 residues. CDR1 is SGHAT and CDR2 is FQNNGV in the germline V gene. V lost 4 bases and J 2 bases, leaving 10 bases between the germline ends. The CDR3 DNA sequence: TGTGCCAGCAGCTCCGGGAGCAACACAGATACGCAGTATTTT. It codes for CASSSGSNTDTQYF. Combining the CDR3 with reference TRBV11-2 and TRBJ2-3 gives the whole variable domain EAGVAQSPRYKIIEKRQSVAFWCNPISGHATLYWYQQILGQGPKLLIQFQNNGVVDDSQLPKDRFSAERLKGVDSTLKIQPAKLEDSAVYLCASSSGSNTDTQYFGPGTRLTVL.

This clonotype has only a few counts. CDR3 loop: CSATELGVPRAGPQHF. Written as DNA, the CDR3 is TGCAGTGCGACCGAATTGGGGGTACCGCGGGCAGGGCCCCAGCATTTT. The J gene is TRBJ1-5, the V gene TRBV20-1; maybe TRBD1 (5 bases). V lost 6 bases to trimming and J lost 9 bases, with 27 bases between them. The CDR3 totals 16 residues. Germline V gives CDR1 DFQATT, CDR2 SNEGSKA (reference sequence).

The rearrangement joins TRBV25-1 to TRBJ2-7; 11 bases match TRBD1. Germline V CDR1 and CDR2: MGHDK, SYGVNS. This CDR3 has 17 amino acids. J gave up 3 bases and V 3 bases, and 10 bases lay outside the gene matches. CDR3 sequence reads: CASSDLPRTGGYYEQYV. CDR3 DNA: TGTGCCAGCAGTGACCTTCCCCGGACAGGGGGCTACTACGAGCAGTACGTC.

This chain links TRBV7-9 with TRBJ2-2; 8 bases line up with TRBD2. Germline lookup yields CDR1 SEHNR and CDR2 FQNEAQ (reference sequence). This CDR3 comprises 15 residues. J lost 1 base, V lost 8 bases, and 6 bases had no gene match. The CDR3, as DNA: TGTGCCAGCGGCGGCGGGGGGTTGAACACCGGGGAGCTGTTTTTT. It translates to CASGGGGLNTGELFF.

V is TRBV5-5 and J is TRBJ1-1; possibly TRBD1 for D (6 bases). This CDR3 is built from 15 residues. Looked up from germline, CDR1 is SGHKS and CDR2 is YYEKEE (reference sequence). Trimming stripped 2 bases from V and 5 bases from J, with 16 bases between. The CDR3 region has the DNA TGTGCCAGCAGCTTATACAGGGTTCCGGAGACTGAAGCTTTCTTT. Amino acid sequence: CASSLYRVPETEAFF. The whole variable domain, remainder taken from reference TRBV5-5 and TRBJ1-1, is DAGVTQSPTHLIKTRGQQVTLRCSPISGHKSVSWYQQVLGQGPQFIFQYYEKEERGRGNFPDRFSARQFPNYSSELNVNALLLGDSALYLCASSLYRVPETEAFFGQGTRLTVV.

This clonotype appeared many times. The chain employs TRBV4-1 and TRBJ1-5, with TRBD1 identical over 10 bases. The CDR3 length is 14 residues. V dropped 4 bases and J dropped 4; count of bases not matched to a gene: 1. Germline V lookup: CDR1 MGHRA, CDR2 YSYEKL. The CDR3 nucleotides are TGCGCCAGCAGCCGGGGACAGGGGAATCAGCCCCAGCATTTT. This sequence encodes CASSRGQGNQPQHF.

The V and J genes are TRBV6-1 and TRBJ2-2; D might be TRBD1 (5 bases). The length of the CDR3 is 14 residues. Trimming stripped 6 bases from V and 1 base from J, with 9 bases between. Per the germline V gene, CDR1 is MNHNS and CDR2 is SASEGT. The chain's CDR3 is CASRGRGNTGELFF. CDR3 bases: TGTGCCAGCAGGGGAAGGGGGAACACCGGGGAGCTGTTTTTT.

This clonotype was observed a few times. The chain carries TRBV12-3 or TRBV12-4 and TRBJ2-6; D possibly matches TRBD1 or TRBD2 (6 bases each). The V gene lost 0 bases and the J gene lost 1 base, with 13 bases spanning the gap. The CDR3 has 18 amino acids. This CDR3 reads CASSLAPGAGSGANVLTF. In DNA form, the CDR3 reads TGTGCCAGCAGTTTAGCCCCGGGGGCCGGGTCTGGGGCCAACGTCCTGACTTTC.

This clonotype was counted a few times. CDR3 nucleotide sequence: TGTGCCAGCATGACTTCTGAGATCCACAATGAGCAGTTCTTC. It codes for CASMTSEIHNEQFF. J is TRBJ2-1 and V is TRBV2, with D unclear. Germline V CDR1 and CDR2: SNHLY, FYNNEI. The V end was cut by 7 bases, the J end by 5 bases, with 15 bases between. The CDR3 is 14 amino acids. The full variable domain, in which reference TRBV2 and TRBJ2-1 provide the parts outside the CDR3, is EPEVTQTPSHQVTQMGQEVILRCVPISNHLYFYWYRQILGQKVEFLVSFYNNEISEKSEIFDDQFSVERPDGSNFTLKIRSTKLEDSAMYFCASMTSEIHNEQFFGPGTRLTVL.

This clonotype was recorded at least ten times. The rearrangement uses TRBV5-1 and TRBJ2-3, with 9 bases that match TRBD1. CDR3 size: 14 residues. Trimming took 4 bases from V and 4 from J; bases not matched to a gene: 4. CDR1 is SGHRS and CDR2 is YFSETQ in the germline V gene. The chain's CDR3 is CASSLGQGPDTQYF. The CDR3 DNA reads as TGCGCCAGCAGCCTTGGACAGGGGCCAGATACGCAGTATTTT.

CDR3: CASSPPNGRGTDTQYF. The CDR3 nucleotides read TGTGCCAGCTCACCACCGAATGGGAGGGGGACAGATACGCAGTATTTT. The chain links TRBV18 to TRBJ2-3, with D perhaps matching TRBD2 (7 bases). CDR3 length: 16 amino acids. V dropped 0 bases and J dropped 3 bases, with 13 bases sitting between them. The germline gives CDR1 KGHSH, CDR2 LQKENI.

At least ten counts were recorded for this clonotype. The genes are TRBV6-2 or TRBV6-3 and TRBJ2-2; D is unresolved. The CDR3 sequence is 12 residues long. V was trimmed by 5 bases and J by 4 bases, leaving 5 bases between them. CDR1 and CDR2 (germline): MNHEY, SVGEGT. In DNA, the CDR3 is TGTGCCAGCAGTAGACTCACCGGGGAGCTGTTTTTT. Protein sequence: CASSRLTGELFF.

In DNA form, the CDR3 reads TGTGCCACCAGGGGGCAGGGAGAGACCCAGTACTTC. The encoded protein is CATRGQGETQYF. The J gene is TRBJ2-5, the V gene TRBV10-3, with 8 bases matching TRBD1. The CDR3 has 12 residues. Trimming at V came to 10 bases and at J to 4 bases, leaving 5 bases not matched to a gene. Germline V gene sequence: CDR1 ENHRY, CDR2 SYGVKD.